The 25 T cell receptor beta chains presented below share a single source sample, sequenced in a study of T cell changes during pregnancy in multiple sclerosis. Measured with immunoSEQ multiplex PCR; TCRdb has only the in-frame clones, and not every one. Among about 93,000 clones listed, around 94% were seen once. The specimen was peripheral blood, collected after pregnancy. The receptors stem from a female donor with multiple sclerosis, enrolled in a pregnancy study.

The chain has TRBV7-9 and TRBJ2-3; perhaps TRBD2 as D (7 bases). V dropped 8 bases and J dropped 5 bases, with 23 bases sitting between them. Germline CDR1 SEHNR, CDR2 FQNEAQ (reference sequence). The CDR3 is made up of 16 amino acids. CDR3 loop: CASHLPEGGLRDTQYF. CDR3 in DNA: TGTGCCAGCCACCTACCTGAGGGGGGGCTTAGAGATACGCAGTATTTT. Filled out from reference TRBV7-9 and TRBJ2-3, the complete variable domain reads DTGVSQNPRHKITKRGQNVTFRCDPISEHNRLYWYRQTLGQGPEFLTYFQNEAQLEKSRLLSDRFSAERPKGSFSTLEIQRTEQGDSAMYLCASHLPEGGLRDTQYFGPGTRLTVL.

This chain links TRBV9 with TRBJ2-2; 7 bases are shared with TRBD2. Germline trimming cut 3 bases from V and 2 bases from J; bases unmatched to any gene: 1. This CDR3 contains 14 residues. CDR1 is SGDLS and CDR2 is YYNGEE in the germline V gene. CDR3 nucleotides: TGTGCCAGCAGCGAGCGGGGTAACACCGGGGAGCTGTTTTTT. Its translation: CASSERGNTGELFF.

This chain connects TRBV7-3 to TRBJ1-6; D may be TRBD1 (5 bases). V lost 4 bases and J lost 7, with 8 bases in between. The CDR3 has 13 amino acids. CDR1 SGHTA and CDR2 FQGTGA come from the germline V gene. CDR3 protein: CASSSTGNSPLHF. The CDR3 DNA reads as TGTGCCAGCAGCTCTACAGGAAATTCACCCCTCCACTTT.

V usage is TRBV19 and J usage is TRBJ2-4; D is possibly TRBD2 (7 bases). CDR1 and CDR2 (germline): LNHDA, SQIVND (reference sequence). The CDR3 extends over 15 amino acids. V lost 5 bases and J 8 bases, leaving 19 bases between the germline ends. The CDR3 nucleotides read TGTGCCAGTAGTGAAGTGCGGGGGCACTTAGACATTCAGTACTTC. Amino acid sequence: CASSEVRGHLDIQYF.

The chain carries TRBV10-3 and TRBJ1-1; D is possibly TRBD1 (5 bases). Trimming shortened V by 11 bases and J by 4 bases, and 23 bases separated the two germline ends. Germline CDR1 and CDR2: ENHRY and SYGVKD. This CDR3 contains 15 residues. The CDR3, as DNA: TGTGCCGCGTCGATAAAGCAGGGAGCGGGCACTGAAGCTTTCTTT. Residues: CAASIKQGAGTEAFF.

The genes are TRBV5-1 and TRBJ2-1, with TRBD2 matching over 11 bases. V lost 3 bases and J lost 0; bases outside the gene matches: 11. CDR3 length equals 19 residues. Germline CDR1 and CDR2: SGHRS and YFSETQ. This CDR3 is CASSSLAGASFYSYNEQFF. CDR3 nucleotide sequence: TGCGCCAGCAGCTCACTAGCGGGGGCAAGCTTTTACTCCTACAATGAGCAGTTCTTC.

The genes are TRBV14 and TRBJ1-1; D uncertain. Per the germline V gene, CDR1 is SGHDN and CDR2 is FVKESK. Trimming removed 0 bases at V and 10 bases at J, with 9 bases between. The CDR3 is made up of 12 amino acids. The DNA of the CDR3 is TGTGCCAGCAGCCAAGAGGTCCGGGGAGCTTTCTTT. Amino acids: CASSQEVRGAFF.

The rearrangement uses TRBV5-6 and TRBJ2-1, with D possibly TRBD2 on 6 matching bases. From germline, CDR1 is SGHDT and CDR2 YYEEEE. Deletions cut 7 bases from V and 1 base from J, with 18 bases between. The CDR3 extends over 16 amino acids. The CDR3 region has the DNA TGTGCCAGCGGCCTACTAGCTCCTCTTTCCTACAATGAGCAGTTCTTC. It is translated as CASGLLAPLSYNEQFF. Full variable domain (missing parts from reference TRBV5-6 and TRBJ2-1): DAGVTQSPTHLIKTRGQQVTLRCSPKSGHDTVSWYQQALGQGPQFIFQYYEEEERQRGNFPDRFSGHQFPNYSSELNVNALLLGDSALYLCASGLLAPLSYNEQFFGPGTRLTVL.

The count of this clone is one. The chain has TRBV19 and TRBJ1-2; TRBD1 aligns across 12 bases. This CDR3 spans 15 amino acids. CDR1 is LNHDA, CDR2 SQIVND, per germline (reference sequence). The CDR3 DNA reads TGTGCGACCCGAAGGGACAGGGGGCGAGCCTATGGCTACACCTTC. Protein: CATRRDRGRAYGYTF.

Comment on this clone: Mismatch with germline at one junction end may stem from a read error. V and J are TRBV7-9 and TRBJ1-2, with D tentatively TRBD1 (5 bases). The CDR3 is made up of 13 amino acids. Per germline, CDR1 SEHNR and CDR2 FQNEAQ (reference sequence). This CDR3 is CASSLSARARKAF. As DNA, the CDR3 is TGTGCCAGCAGCTTATCGGCCAGGGCCCGGAAAGCATTC.

The V and J genes are TRBV6-5 and TRBJ2-7; TRBD1 matches at 7 bases. CDR3 length: 14 amino acids. Trimming cost V 2 bases and J 3 bases; bases outside gene matches: 4. Germline CDR1 and CDR2: MNHEY and SVGAGI. The CDR3 loop reads CASSYGDSLYEQYF. CDR3 coding DNA: TGTGCCAGCAGTTACGGGGACAGCCTCTACGAGCAGTACTTC.

This rearrangement joins TRBV15 to TRBJ2-1; D may be TRBD2 (5 bases). Germline V CDR1 and CDR2: LNHNV, YYDKDF (reference sequence). V dropped 1 base and J dropped 0 bases, with 10 bases sitting between them. CDR3 length: 16 amino acids. The DNA for the CDR3 is TGTGCCACCAGCAGAGGAGGGCAGGACTCCTACAATGAGCAGTTCTTC. Amino acid sequence: CATSRGGQDSYNEQFF.

The chain combines TRBV2 with TRBJ2-4; 8 bases align to TRBD1. The CDR3 contains 12 residues. V shed 7 bases, J shed 8 bases, and the junction held 4 bases outside the gene matches. Per germline, CDR1 SNHLY and CDR2 FYNNEI. The CDR3 protein is CASTGGADIQYF. The CDR3 region has the DNA TGTGCCAGCACAGGGGGCGCGGACATTCAGTACTTC.

The chain couples TRBV7-2 to TRBJ2-1, with 11 bases identical to TRBD2. CDR1 and CDR2 from the germline V gene are SGHTA and FQGNSA. V was pared by 5 bases and J by 5 bases, with 8 bases of the junction left unmatched. The CDR3 has 16 residues. The CDR3 DNA reads TGTGCCAGCAGCCTTATCTGGGGACTAGCGGACAATGAGCAGTTCTTC. Its translation: CASSLIWGLADNEQFF.

V gene TRBV5-1 combines with J gene TRBJ2-7; D is possibly TRBD2 (6 bases). The CDR3 extends over 14 amino acids. Trimming shortened V by 0 bases and J by 5 bases, and 12 bases separated the two germline ends. Germline-derived CDR1 and CDR2 are SGHRS and YFSETQ. Here the CDR3 DNA reads TGCGCCAGCAGCTTGGGGGGGGTCGAGGACGAGCAGTACTTC. Amino acids: CASSLGGVEDEQYF.

The V call is TRBV19, the J call TRBJ1-2, with TRBD1 matching over 7 bases. V gave up 6 bases and J gave up 0 bases; unmatched junction bases: 4. Germline assignment: CDR1 LNHDA and CDR2 SQIVND (reference sequence). The CDR3 runs to 14 residues. The CDR3 DNA follows: TGTGCCAGTAGGGCCGGGACAGCTAACTATGGCTACACCTTC. Translated, it gives CASRAGTANYGYTF.

The chain carries TRBV4-3 and TRBJ1-1, with D possibly being TRBD1 (5 bases). The CDR3 contains 15 residues. V lost 3 bases, J lost 1 base, and 12 bases lay in between. CDR1 is LGHNA, CDR2 YSLEER, per germline. CDR3 coding DNA: TGCGCCAGCAGCCACACCACGGGGGGGAACACTGAAGCTTTCTTT. Protein: CASSHTTGGNTEAFF.

The rearrangement joins TRBV5-4 to TRBJ1-1; D is uncertain. V shed 2 bases and J shed 3 bases, with 14 bases lying between them. This CDR3 contains 15 residues. Germline V gene data show CDR1 as SGHNT and CDR2 as YYREEE (reference sequence). This chain's CDR3 is CASSLPGFGDTEAFF. The CDR3 nucleotides are TGTGCCAGCAGCTTACCTGGTTTCGGGGACACTGAAGCTTTCTTT.

This clone has only one observation. CDR3 protein: CASSRRIRDRDNSPLHF. The CDR3 region has the DNA TGTGCCAGCAGCCGAAGGATCCGGGACAGGGATAATTCACCCCTCCACTTT. The chain joins TRBV5-4 to TRBJ1-6; 9 bases map to TRBD1. Trimming took 4 bases from V and 5 from J; bases not matched to a gene: 10. From germline, CDR1 is SGHNT and CDR2 YYREEE (reference sequence). CDR3 length: 17 residues.

This chain connects TRBV10-2 to TRBJ2-1; 10 bases are a match to TRBD2. CDR1 is WSHSY, CDR2 SAAADI, per germline. The CDR3 totals 14 residues. Losses at the gene ends were 7 bases for V and 7 bases for J; bases not matched to a gene: 7. CDR3: CASTGTSVRNEQFF. The CDR3 DNA sequence: TGCGCCAGCACGGGGACTAGCGTGCGGAATGAGCAGTTCTTC.

The rearrangement joins TRBV9 to TRBJ2-7; 8 positions agree with TRBD2. J was trimmed by 6 bases and V by 3 bases; bases with no gene match: 5. The CDR3 is 13 amino acids. Germline loops: CDR1 SGDLS, CDR2 YYNGEE. In DNA, the CDR3 is TGTGCCAGCAGCGCGGGACTAGTCTCCGAGCAGTACTTC. Translated: CASSAGLVSEQYF.

This clone was picked up one time. V gene TRBV6-1 combines with J gene TRBJ2-7; no firm D call. The V gene's germline CDR1 is MNHNS and CDR2 SASEGT. CDR3 size: 19 residues. V was trimmed by 2 bases and J by 0 bases, leaving 23 bases between them. CDR3: CASSERLSARRMTSYEQYF. CDR3 nucleotides: TGTGCCAGCAGTGAACGGCTCTCCGCCCGGCGGATGACCTCCTACGAGCAGTACTTC.

This chain joins TRBV7-2 and TRBJ2-5; 8 nucleotides agree with TRBD2. CDR1 is SGHTA, CDR2 FQGNSA, per germline. V gave up 4 bases and J gave up 4 bases; unmatched junction bases: 5. CDR3 length equals 14 residues. In nucleotides, the CDR3 is TGTGCCAGCAGCTACACTAGCGGCGTAGAGACCCAGTACTTC. Translated: CASSYTSGVETQYF.

This chain joins TRBV27 and TRBJ1-2; D might be TRBD1 (5 bases). Germline lookup yields CDR1 MNHEY and CDR2 SMNVEV (reference sequence). V gave up 8 bases and J gave up 4 bases, with 14 bases separating them. This CDR3 contains 13 residues. CDR3 DNA sequence: TGTGCCAGCTCCCCAGGGTCCTCCTATGGCTACACCTTC. Residues: CASSPGSSYGYTF.

The chain's CDR3 is CAWSAADYFGRQETQYF. The DNA for the CDR3 is TGTGCCTGGAGTGCGGCCGACTATTTTGGGCGCCAAGAGACCCAGTACTTC. The chain combines TRBV30 with TRBJ2-5, with D maybe TRBD2 (5 bases). The CDR3 loop spans 17 amino acids. CDR1 and CDR2 (germline): GTSNPN, SVGIG (reference sequence). Trimming removed 1 base from V and 1 base from J, with 19 bases in between.